The 32 T cell receptor beta chains in this list originate from one sample, sequenced in a study of shared clonotypes between healthy human individuals. Sequenced by immunoSEQ multiplex PCR; TCRdb stores in-frame clones only, minus some. The repertoire holds about 560,000 clones, with around 78% as singletons. The sequenced sample was PBMCs. These receptors all stem from a middle-aged woman in good health. Some clones in this sample may be carry-over from other donors' samples.

The chain is built from TRBV28 and TRBJ2-3; 9 nucleotides line up with TRBD2. In germline, CDR1 is MDHEN, CDR2 SYDVKM. The CDR3 length is 18 residues. J was trimmed by 0 bases and V by 7 bases; bases with no gene match: 14. The DNA of the CDR3 is TGTGCCAGCAACCCCCCGGGACTAGCTTCATTTAGCACAGATACGCAGTATTTT. It is translated as CASNPPGLASFSTDTQYF.

The chain recombines TRBV27 with TRBJ2-3; the D call may be TRBD1 or TRBD2 (5 bases each). Per germline, CDR1 MNHEY and CDR2 SMNVEV (reference sequence). The V end lost 5 bases, the J end lost 2 bases, and 11 bases lay between the germline ends. The CDR3 length is 14 residues. CDR3 DNA: TGTGCCAGCAGTCCACGGGGCTTCACAGATACGCAGTATTTT. Translated, it gives CASSPRGFTDTQYF.

The chain combines TRBV10-3 with TRBJ1-3; D is ambiguous. Germline CDR1 reads ENHRY; CDR2 reads SYGVKD. The CDR3 loop spans 14 amino acids. Trimming pared 2 bases from V and 4 bases from J, leaving 9 bases between. Written as DNA, the CDR3 is TGTGCCATCAGTGAGGGGGTATTGGGAAACACCATATATTTT. Its protein is CAISEGVLGNTIYF.

The chain employs TRBV4-1 and TRBJ1-5; 8 bases are shared with TRBD1. V trimming: 5 bases; J trimming: 10 bases; junction bases outside the gene matches: 19. CDR1 and CDR2 from the germline V gene are MGHRA and YSYEKL. CDR3 length equals 17 residues. The CDR3: CASSADVGGQGHLPQHF. The CDR3 bases are TGCGCCAGCAGCGCTGACGTGGGAGGACAGGGACATCTACCCCAGCATTTT.

V is TRBV18 and J is TRBJ1-4; no clear D. The CDR3 contains 15 residues. Germline V lookup: CDR1 KGHSH, CDR2 LQKENI. Trimming took off 4 bases at V and 0 bases at J, with 9 bases between the two ends. The DNA for the CDR3 is TGTGCCAGCTCACTACAACCACCAACTAATGAAAAACTGTTTTTT. Translation gives CASSLQPPTNEKLFF.

Worth noting for this clone: An end of the junction differs from the germline gene, which may be a read error. The same CDR3 can be traced to other DNA sequences in this sample. This chain links TRBV30 with TRBJ1-1, with D unclear. The CDR3 runs 15 residues. CDR1 is GTSNPN and CDR2 is SVGIG in the germline V gene (reference sequence). As DNA, the CDR3 is TGTGCCTGGAGTGTACGGGGAATACGGAACACTGAAGCCTTCTTT. It is translated as CAWSVRGIRNTEAFF. Based on the CDR3 plus reference TRBV30 and TRBJ1-1, the full variable domain is SQTIHQWPATLVQPVGSPLSLECTVEGTSNPNLYWYRQAAGRGLQLLFYSVGIGQISSEVPQNLSASRPQDRQFILSSKKLLLSDSGFYLCAWSVRGIRNTEAFFGQGTRLTVV.

CDR3 nucleotides: TGTGCCACCAGCAGAGCCCCTCGGCTGGAGACCCAGTACTTC. Its translation is CATSRAPRLETQYF. The genes are TRBV15 and TRBJ2-5, with unresolved D. The CDR3 sequence is 14 residues long. Trimming took off 1 base at V and 5 bases at J, with 11 bases between the two ends. Germline V gene data show CDR1 as LNHNV and CDR2 as YYDKDF (reference sequence).

This clone was found a few times. CDR3 bases: TGCGCCAGCAGCTCCTCTAGCGGGATCTTTCGCGAGCAGTACTTC. Amino acids: CASSSSSGIFREQYF. J is TRBJ2-7 and V is TRBV5-1, with 9 bases that match TRBD2. The CDR3 contains 15 residues. V lost 3 bases to trimming and J lost 6 bases; unmatched junction nucleotides: 10. Germline V lookup: CDR1 SGHRS, CDR2 YFSETQ. Looking up the rest from reference TRBV5-1 and TRBJ2-7 gives the full variable domain: KAGVTQTPRYLIKTRGQQVTLSCSPISGHRSVSWYQQTPGQGLQFLFEYFSETQRNKGNFPGRFSGRQFSNSRSEMNVSTLELGDSALYLCASSSSSGIFREQYFGPGTRLTVT.

This clone showed up just a few times. A read error may be the cause here, since a much bigger clone is one base away. V gene TRBV19 combines with J gene TRBJ1-1; D is uncertain. V shed 8 bases and J shed 0 bases, with 13 bases lying between them. From germline, CDR1 is LNHDA and CDR2 SQIVND (reference sequence). CDR3 length: 14 residues. The CDR3 region is CASWPGWMNTEAFF. Written as DNA, the CDR3 is TGTGCCAGTTGGCCGGGTTGGATGAACACTGAAGCTTTCTTT.

The V gene is TRBV7-6, the J gene TRBJ2-2; D ambiguous. The CDR3 length is 15 residues. Deletions cut 1 base from V and 0 bases from J, with 6 bases between. CDR1 is SGHVS and CDR2 is FNYEAQ in the germline V gene. CDR3 coding DNA: TGTGCCAGCAGCTTAGAACTAACGAACACCGGGGAGCTGTTTTTT. Translation gives CASSLELTNTGELFF.

The rearrangement uses TRBV6-5 and TRBJ2-1; perhaps TRBD2 as D (7 bases). Germline V CDR1 and CDR2: MNHEY, SVGAGI. CDR3 length: 15 residues. V gave up 6 bases and J gave up 7 bases, with 19 bases separating them. The CDR3 coding sequence is TGTGCCAGCAGGGACGGCGGGGGCGGGTGGAATGAGCAGTTCTTC. Translating gives CASRDGGGGWNEQFF.

The chain employs TRBV18 and TRBJ1-4; D unclear. Per germline, CDR1 KGHSH and CDR2 LQKENI. Trimming stripped 3 bases from V and 8 bases from J, with 16 bases between. The CDR3 has 15 residues. The DNA of the CDR3 is TGTGCCAGCTCACCTAGCCTGGGGTTAGGCGAAAAACTGTTTTTT. Residues: CASSPSLGLGEKLFF.

The chain employs TRBV7-2 and TRBJ2-1; 12 positions agree with TRBD2. V lost 5 bases, J lost 0 bases, and 2 bases stayed unmatched. Germline V CDR1 and CDR2: SGHTA, FQGNSA. This CDR3 is 16 amino acids long. The CDR3 loop reads CASSQTSGSSYNEQFF. Written as DNA, the CDR3 is TGTGCCAGCAGCCAGACTAGCGGGAGCTCCTACAATGAGCAGTTCTTC.

The V call is TRBV7-9, the J call TRBJ2-7, with D uncertain. The CDR3 spans 15 residues. From germline, CDR1 is SEHNR and CDR2 FQNEAQ (reference sequence). V was clipped by 1 base and J by 2 bases, with 12 bases between them. In DNA form, the CDR3 reads TGTGCCAGCAGCTTAGGCAGTGACCCCGCCTACGAGCAGTACTTC. It specifies CASSLGSDPAYEQYF.

The chain recombines TRBV19 with TRBJ2-1, with 8 bases identical to TRBD2. This CDR3 comprises 17 residues. The V segment lost 0 bases and the J segment 12 bases; nucleotides outside the gene matches: 16. Germline-derived CDR1 and CDR2 are LNHDA and SQIVND (reference sequence). CDR3 nucleotides: TGTGCCAGTAGTATAGAAAGAATGTGGACTAGCCCCACAGGGCAGTTCTTC. It yields the protein CASSIERMWTSPTGQFF.

This clone was seen only a few times. The chain has TRBV7-9 and TRBJ2-7; D possibly corresponds to TRBD1 (5 bases). Trimming stripped 1 base from V and 3 bases from J, with 10 bases between. CDR1 is SEHNR and CDR2 is FQNEAQ in the germline V gene (reference sequence). This CDR3 region has 14 residues. CDR3 region: CASSLVGASYEQYF. The CDR3, as DNA: TGTGCCAGCAGCTTAGTAGGGGCGAGCTACGAGCAGTACTTC.

This clone was counted a few times. This chain uses TRBV5-4 with TRBJ2-3, with D possibly matching TRBD1 (5 bases). V gave up 0 bases and J gave up 2 bases, with 7 bases separating them. The CDR3 runs 14 residues. CDR1 is SGHNT and CDR2 is YYREEE in the germline V gene (reference sequence). This CDR3 is CASSLGGLTDTQYF. The DNA for the CDR3 is TGTGCCAGCAGCTTGGGGGGCCTCACAGATACGCAGTATTTT.

The rearrangement uses TRBV18 and TRBJ2-1, with D uncertain. The CDR3 totals 17 residues. Trimming removed 0 bases at V and 7 bases at J, with 19 bases between. CDR1 is KGHSH, CDR2 LQKENI, per germline. For the CDR3, the DNA is TGTGCCAGCTCACCACCGGTGAGAAACTCCCCCGTTAATGAGCAGTTCTTC. Translating gives CASSPPVRNSPVNEQFF. The full variable domain, completed using reference TRBV18 and TRBJ2-1, is NAGVMQNPRHLVRRRGQEARLRCSPMKGHSHVYWYRQLPEEGLKFMVYLQKENIIDESGMPKERFSAEFPKEGPSILRIQQVVRGDSAAYFCASSPPVRNSPVNEQFFGPGTRLTVL.

The chain carries TRBV16 and TRBJ2-1; 8 positions match TRBD2. The junction had 7 bases not matched to a gene; V was cut back by 0 bases and J by 6 bases. The CDR3 consists of 16 residues. Germline V gives CDR1 KGHSY, CDR2 FQNENV. CDR3 coding DNA: TGTGCCAGCAGCCAATCCCGGCTAGCGGGTGTCAATGAGCAGTTCTTC. Protein sequence: CASSQSRLAGVNEQFF.

This chain uses TRBV6-1 with TRBJ2-3; D is unresolved. V was shortened by 6 bases and J by 0 bases, with 10 bases between the two germline ends. The CDR3 is 14 residues long. Germline V CDR1 and CDR2: MNHNS, SASEGT. CDR3 nucleotide sequence: TGTGCCAGCAGATGGTCCGGGAGCACAGATACGCAGTATTTT. Translation: CASRWSGSTDTQYF.

In its sample, this clone was seen a few times. A much larger clonotype is one base distant, so this may be a read error. The CDR3 end shows no conserved phenylalanine or tryptophan, and so a read error is likely. The sample carries other DNA sequences with the same CDR3. V is TRBV25-1 and J is TRBJ1-1, with a weak D call TRBD1 (5 bases). The CDR3 runs to 12 residues. Germline V gene sequence: CDR1 MGHDK, CDR2 SYGVNS. The germline V and J ends were trimmed by 6 bases and 0 bases, with 5 bases remaining between them. The CDR3 reads CASRGLNTEAFS. CDR3 nucleotides: TGTGCCAGCAGGGGACTGAACACTGAAGCTTTCTCT.

The CDR3 here is CASSELAGGDYNEQFF. As DNA, the CDR3 is TGTGCCAGCAGTGAATTAGCGGGAGGGGATTACAATGAGCAGTTCTTC. The rearrangement links TRBV6-1 to TRBJ2-1; 11 nucleotides line up with TRBD2. The germline CDR1 and CDR2 sequences are MNHNS and SASEGT. The CDR3 spans 16 residues. The V and J ends lost 2 bases and 4 bases, in that order; junction bases with no gene match: 4.

Regarding this clone: A read error is the likely source, as a far larger clone sits one nucleotide away. Because the CDR3 is missing its conserved closing phenylalanine or tryptophan, this is likely a read error. J is TRBJ2-7 and V is TRBV30, with D maybe TRBD2 (5 bases). The CDR3 sequence is 12 residues long. V dropped 5 bases and J dropped 7 bases, with 15 bases sitting between them. Germline V gene data show CDR1 as GTSNPN and CDR2 as SVGIG (reference sequence). CDR3 region: CAWEGEIGEQYI. The CDR3 nucleotides read TGTGCCTGGGAGGGAGAAATTGGAGAGCAGTACATC.

Notes on this clone: Other DNA sequences from this sample encode an identical CDR3 as well. The chain carries TRBV18 and TRBJ2-1, with a weak D call TRBD2 (6 bases). The CDR3 extends over 13 amino acids. V was shortened by 6 bases and J by 6 bases, with 12 bases between the two germline ends. Germline V gene sequence: CDR1 KGHSH, CDR2 LQKENI. Written as DNA, the CDR3 is TGTGCCAGCTCGCCCGGGACTCCCAATGAGCAGTTCTTC. Translating gives CASSPGTPNEQFF.

Worth noting for this clone: In the same sample, other DNA sequences code for this CDR3. J is TRBJ2-5 and V is TRBV14; no definite D call. The CDR3 spans 12 residues. The germline CDR1 and CDR2 sequences are SGHDN and FVKESK. Trimming shortened V by 0 bases and J by 7 bases, and 6 bases separated the two germline ends. The CDR3 sequence: CASSQDRRTQYF. The CDR3 DNA reads TGTGCCAGCAGCCAAGATCGCCGGACCCAGTACTTC. Full variable domain (missing parts from reference TRBV14 and TRBJ2-5): EAGVTQFPSHSVIEKGQTVTLRCDPISGHDNLYWYRRVMGKEIKFLLHFVKESKQDESGMPNNRFLAERTGGTYSTLKVQPAELEDSGVYFCASSQDRRTQYFGPGTRLLVL.

The CDR3 sequence: CASSRGQGPYEQYF. The CDR3 DNA reads as TGTGCCAGTAGTAGGGGACAGGGACCCTACGAGCAGTACTTC. V gene TRBV19 combines with J gene TRBJ2-7; TRBD1 matches at 9 bases. The CDR3 length is 14 residues. V lost 4 bases to trimming and J lost 2 bases; unmatched junction nucleotides: 3. Germline V gene data show CDR1 as LNHDA and CDR2 as SQIVND (reference sequence).

This chain joins TRBV9 and TRBJ2-7; D may correspond to TRBD1 or TRBD2 (5 bases each). With 0 bases removed from V and 5 bases from J, the gap between germline ends came to 15 bases. The CDR3 runs 15 residues. CDR1 SGDLS and CDR2 YYNGEE come from the germline V gene. This CDR3 reads CASSVEGSTWDEQYF. The CDR3 DNA sequence: TGTGCCAGCAGCGTAGAGGGGAGTACGTGGGACGAGCAGTACTTC. Drawing the rest from reference TRBV9 and TRBJ2-7, the complete variable domain is DSGVTQTPKHLITATGQRVTLRCSPRSGDLSVYWYQQSLDQGLQFLIQYYNGEERAKGNILERFSAQQFPDLHSELNLSSLELGDSALYFCASSVEGSTWDEQYFGPGTRLTVT.

The sample holds many counts of this clone. This chain uses TRBV28 with TRBJ2-7; 14 bases are shared with TRBD2. The CDR3 runs 14 residues. CDR1 and CDR2 from the germline V gene are MDHEN and SYDVKM. The J segment lost 7 bases and the V segment lost 8 bases, leaving 7 bases of the junction unmatched. Here the CDR3 DNA reads TGTGCCAGCGGAAAGGGACTAGCGGGAGTTGAGCAGTACTTC. Translated: CASGKGLAGVEQYF.

The rearrangement joins TRBV29-1 to TRBJ2-1; D might be TRBD1 or TRBD2, each matching 5 bases. The germline V gene encodes CDR1 SQVTM and CDR2 ANQGSEA. The CDR3 runs to 15 residues. With 6 bases removed from V and 0 bases from J, the gap between germline ends came to 15 bases. CDR3 coding DNA: TGCAGCGTCCGACGGGACCCCTACTCCTACAATGAGCAGTTCTTC. Its protein product is CSVRRDPYSYNEQFF.

V is TRBV28 and J is TRBJ2-1, with 7 bases fitting TRBD2. The CDR3 is 15 amino acids. The germline gives CDR1 MDHEN, CDR2 SYDVKM. Trimming removed 5 bases from V and 9 bases from J; junction bases left unmatched: 13. In DNA, the CDR3 is TGTGCCAGCAGTCGCCTACTCGGGGGGTCAGTTGAGCAGTTCTTC. Translation gives CASSRLLGGSVEQFF.

The sample holds one count of this clone. The chain recombines TRBV11-3 with TRBJ2-1; D possibly corresponds to TRBD2 (6 bases). Germline V lookup: CDR1 SGHNT, CDR2 YENEEA. The CDR3 loop spans 17 amino acids. Between the trimmed V and J ends, which lost 3 bases and 0 bases, there was a span of 15 bases. The CDR3 reads CASSFQVAVHSYNEQFF. The CDR3 DNA is TGTGCCAGCAGCTTTCAAGTAGCGGTTCACTCCTACAATGAGCAGTTCTTC.

This clone was seen once. The chain employs TRBV5-1 and TRBJ2-7; 8 bases agree with TRBD1. CDR1 SGHRS and CDR2 YFSETQ come from the germline V gene. The CDR3 has 14 amino acids. V was pared by 6 bases and J by 3 bases, with 8 bases of the junction left unmatched. CDR3 residues: CASMVGQGHYEQYF. DNA for the CDR3: TGCGCCAGCATGGTTGGACAGGGTCACTACGAGCAGTACTTC.